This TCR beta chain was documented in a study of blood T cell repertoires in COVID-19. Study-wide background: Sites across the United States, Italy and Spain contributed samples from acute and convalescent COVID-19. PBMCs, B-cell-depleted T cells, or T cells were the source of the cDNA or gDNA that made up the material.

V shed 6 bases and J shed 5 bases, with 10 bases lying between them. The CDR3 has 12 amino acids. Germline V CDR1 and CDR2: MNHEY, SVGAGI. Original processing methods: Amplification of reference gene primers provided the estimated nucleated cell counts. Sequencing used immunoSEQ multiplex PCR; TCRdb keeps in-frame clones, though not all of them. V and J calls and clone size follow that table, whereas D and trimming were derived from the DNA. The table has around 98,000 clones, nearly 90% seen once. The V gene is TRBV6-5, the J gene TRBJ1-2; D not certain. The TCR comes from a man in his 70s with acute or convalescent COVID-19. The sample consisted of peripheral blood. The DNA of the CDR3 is TGTGCCAGCAGCCTCCTAGCATATGGCTACACCTTC. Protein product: CASSLLAYGYTF.